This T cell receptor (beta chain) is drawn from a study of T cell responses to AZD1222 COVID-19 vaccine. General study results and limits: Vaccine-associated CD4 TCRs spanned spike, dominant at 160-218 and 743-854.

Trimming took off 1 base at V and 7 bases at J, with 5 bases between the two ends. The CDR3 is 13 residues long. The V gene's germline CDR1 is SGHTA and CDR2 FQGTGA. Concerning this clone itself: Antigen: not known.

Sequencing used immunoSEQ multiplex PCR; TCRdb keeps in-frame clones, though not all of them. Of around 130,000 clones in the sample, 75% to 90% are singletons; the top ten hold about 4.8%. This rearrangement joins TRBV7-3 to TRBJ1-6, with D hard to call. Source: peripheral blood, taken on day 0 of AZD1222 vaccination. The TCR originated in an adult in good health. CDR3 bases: TGTGCCAGCAGCTTAATGGCCAATTCACCCCTCCACTTT. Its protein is CASSLMANSPLHF.